The 13 T cell receptor beta chains below come from one sample, sequenced in a study of shared clonotypes between healthy human individuals. CD45RO-negative, CCR7-selected cells formed the naive CD8 fraction, which excluded terminally differentiated effector memory CD45RA+ cells. TCRdb's table, derived via immunoSEQ multiplex PCR, lists solely in-frame clones and lacks some. Of 450,000 to 700,000 clones listed, nearly 97% were seen once; the top ten hold less than 0.13%. Material: naive CD8+ T cells sorted from blood. Receptors originate from a woman younger than 45 in good health.

The table lists this clone with a count of one. J is TRBJ2-7 and V is TRBV2, with 8 bases fitting TRBD2. Germline V gene sequence: CDR1 SNHLY, CDR2 FYNNEI. The V gene end was trimmed by 6 bases and the J gene end by 4 bases; junction bases not matched to a gene: 11. There are 15 residues in the CDR3. The CDR3 sequence: CASREGILAAYEQYF. The CDR3 nucleotides read TGTGCCAGCAGGGAGGGGATACTAGCGGCATACGAGCAGTACTTC.

This clone was counted a single time. V is TRBV7-3 and J is TRBJ2-1, with 12 positions matching TRBD2. CDR1 SGHTA and CDR2 FQGTGA come from the germline V gene. J was trimmed by 4 bases and V by 5 bases; bases with no gene match: 3. The CDR3 contains 15 residues. CDR3 DNA sequence: TGTGCCAGCAGCCTCGGACTAGCGGGGTACAATGAGCAGTTCTTC. Its translation: CASSLGLAGYNEQFF.

The V and J genes are TRBV28 and TRBJ1-5; no clear D. Per the germline V gene, CDR1 is MDHEN and CDR2 is SYDVKM. The CDR3 sequence is 15 residues long. V gave up 3 bases and J gave up 0 bases, with 9 bases separating them. The CDR3 DNA reads TGTGCCAGCAGTTTTTACAAAAATAGCAATCAGCCCCAGCATTTT. It is translated as CASSFYKNSNQPQHF.

V usage is TRBV19 and J usage is TRBJ1-1; weak D call: TRBD1 (5 bases). Per the germline V gene, CDR1 is LNHDA and CDR2 is SQIVND (reference sequence). The CDR3 is 12 amino acids. V was cut by 8 bases and J by 7 bases, with 14 bases left in between. CDR3 in amino acids: CASSLGEFEAFF. CDR3 DNA: TGTGCCAGTTCGTTGGGGGAGTTTGAAGCTTTCTTT. The variable domain in full, completed from reference TRBV19 and TRBJ1-1, reads DGGITQSPKYLFRKEGQNVTLSCEQNLNHDAMYWYRQDPGQGLRLIYYSQIVNDFQKGDIAEGYSVSREKKESFPLTVTSAQKNPTAFYLCASSLGEFEAFFGQGTRLTVV.

The chain has TRBV5-1 and TRBJ2-1; the D gene is possibly TRBD1 (6 bases). Germline loops: CDR1 SGHRS, CDR2 YFSETQ. Trimming took off 5 bases at V and 8 bases at J, with 14 bases between the two ends. The CDR3 is 13 residues long. The CDR3: CASRLRTGYEQFF. The CDR3, as DNA: TGCGCCAGCAGACTTAGAACAGGGTATGAGCAGTTCTTC.

The sample holds one count of this clone. V gene TRBV30 combines with J gene TRBJ2-3; TRBD2 matches 10 bases. Germline V gene data show CDR1 as GTSNPN and CDR2 as SVGIG (reference sequence). V gave up 3 bases and J gave up 2 bases; unmatched junction bases: 8. The CDR3 contains 16 residues. CDR3 in DNA: TGTGCCTGGAGCTTTGGACTAGCGGACCTCACAGATACGCAGTATTTT. Its protein product is CAWSFGLADLTDTQYF.

The genes are TRBV2 and TRBJ2-1; 9 nucleotides match TRBD2. Per the germline V gene, CDR1 is SNHLY and CDR2 is FYNNEI. Trimming at V came to 4 bases and at J to 7 bases, leaving 11 bases not matched to a gene. The CDR3 spans 16 residues. The CDR3 spells CASSVASGTLTNEQFF. The CDR3 DNA reads as TGTGCCAGCAGTGTGGCTAGCGGGACTTTGACTAATGAGCAGTTCTTC.

Remarks on this clone: Other DNA variants within this sample encode the same CDR3. V gene TRBV27 combines with J gene TRBJ2-7; D may be TRBD2 (5 bases). The CDR3 has 14 residues. Germline V gene lookup returns CDR1 MNHEY and CDR2 SMNVEV (reference sequence). The V and J ends lost 2 bases and 0 bases respectively, with 8 bases between them. CDR3 residues: CASSLLAGSYEQYF. In DNA form, the CDR3 reads TGTGCCAGCAGTTTACTAGCCGGCTCCTACGAGCAGTACTTC.

The chain employs TRBV13 and TRBJ2-5; TRBD2 aligns across 9 bases. This CDR3 contains 16 residues. Germline CDR1 reads PRHDT; CDR2 reads FYEKMQ (reference sequence). After removal of 5 bases from V and 5 bases from J, the junction contained 12 bases not matched to a gene. CDR3 sequence reads: CASSHRLSGSRETQYF. In nucleotides, the CDR3 is TGTGCCAGCAGCCACCGACTTAGCGGGAGCCGGGAGACCCAGTACTTC. Supplemented by reference TRBV13 and TRBJ2-5, the full variable domain reads AAGVIQSPRHLIKEKRETATLKCYPIPRHDTVYWYQQGPGQDPQFLISFYEKMQSDKGSIPDRFSAQQFSDYHSELNMSSLELGDSALYFCASSHRLSGSRETQYFGPGTRLLVL.

This chain joins TRBV7-7 and TRBJ2-2, with D possibly being TRBD2 (6 bases). Per germline, CDR1 SSHAT and CDR2 FNYEAQ (reference sequence). This CDR3 contains 13 residues. The V end lost 4 bases, the J end lost 6 bases, and 9 bases lay between the germline ends. CDR3 protein: CASSSRLAGELFF. Here the CDR3 DNA reads TGTGCCAGCAGCTCTCGACTAGCCGGGGAGCTGTTTTTT.

V gene TRBV6-5 combines with J gene TRBJ1-1; D is uncertain. Germline lookup yields CDR1 MNHEY and CDR2 SVGAGI. V was shortened by 6 bases and J by 5 bases, with 10 bases between the two germline ends. The length of the CDR3 is 12 residues. The CDR3 spells CASSPLGTEAFF. The CDR3 region has the DNA TGTGCCAGCAGCCCCCTAGGGACTGAAGCTTTCTTT.

In its sample, this clone was seen once. V is TRBV9 and J is TRBJ2-3; no reliable D call. CDR3 size: 18 residues. Germline CDR1 and CDR2: SGDLS and YYNGEE. Trimming removed 4 bases at V and 2 bases at J, with 23 bases between. This CDR3 is CASSPPLSDFQPTDTQYF. The CDR3 region has the DNA TGTGCCAGCAGCCCACCACTTTCCGACTTCCAGCCCACAGATACGCAGTATTTT.

The J gene is TRBJ2-2, the V gene TRBV9, with a weak D call TRBD2 (5 bases). The CDR3 loop spans 15 amino acids. CDR1 and CDR2 from the germline V gene are SGDLS and YYNGEE. The ends were cut back, 2 bases at V and 7 bases at J, with 15 bases in the middle. The CDR3 here is CASSVYPGWVGELFF. The CDR3 region has the DNA TGTGCCAGCAGCGTTTATCCGGGATGGGTCGGGGAGCTGTTTTTT.